This TCR beta chain was sequenced in a study of response to subunit inactivated influenza vaccine. TCRdb re-called the RT-PCR reads with MiXCR, one entry per CDR3 protein. Among more than 500,000 distinct CDR3 sequences listed, about 11% were seen once. Ten or more counts support this clonotype. Germline loops: CDR1 DFQATT, CDR2 SNEGSKA (reference sequence). The CDR3 length is 12 residues. Trimming pared 3 bases from V and 7 bases from J, leaving 10 bases between. These same records also appear under a second study, on T cells expressing NK-cell markers. Per that study: TCR beta libraries carry UMIs added by 5'RACE template switching. These clonotypes also led the CD3+CD56-NKG2C+ fraction in several donors.

This sequence originates from a man aged 50 or older who received an inactivated influenza vaccine. The J gene is TRBJ1-5, the V gene TRBV20-1; weak D call: TRBD1 (6 bases). The specimen was PBMCs from blood, collected on the day of vaccination. CDR3 protein: CSASRGVQPQHF. The CDR3 DNA reads TGCAGTGCTAGTAGGGGGGTCCAGCCCCAGCATTTT.